The 5 T cell receptor beta chains in this list originate from one sample, sequenced in a study of blood T cell repertoires in COVID-19 (dated by TCRdb to 2018 to 2021). Library prep was done by the immunoSEQ multiplex PCR assay. This immuneACCESS table, as held by TCRdb, lists in-frame sequences with V and J called but not all clones. Of the missing ones, under half trace to an unresolved V gene in checked studies; the others have no known cause. Here the sample has fewer than 450,000 clones; about 87% occur a single time. Around 6% of the sample is held by the ten biggest clonotypes. Sequencing was performed on peripheral blood. Every receptor here comes from a woman in her 50s with COVID-19, enrolled during active disease.

The rearrangement uses TRBV5-1 and TRBJ2-5; 7 bases match TRBD2. V lost 3 bases and J lost 5; bases outside the gene matches: 13. CDR3 length equals 16 residues. Germline V CDR1 and CDR2: SGHRS, YFSETQ. CDR3: CASSSLSKGGLETQYF. The CDR3, as DNA: TGCGCCAGCAGCTCCCTATCCAAGGGAGGGCTGGAGACCCAGTACTTC.

V and J are TRBV29-1 and TRBJ2-5; 9 positions match TRBD1. V gave up 6 bases and J gave up 7 bases; unmatched junction bases: 6. Germline V gene data show CDR1 as SQVTM and CDR2 as ANQGSEA. This CDR3 has 12 amino acids. The CDR3 sequence is CSVKQGAGTQYF. CDR3 nucleotide sequence: TGCAGCGTCAAACAGGGGGCCGGGACCCAGTACTTC.

This clone was seen a handful of times. The J gene is TRBJ1-5, the V gene TRBV7-2; 7 bases fit TRBD1. Per the germline V gene, CDR1 is SGHTA and CDR2 is FQGNSA. CDR3 length: 15 residues. The V segment lost 3 bases and the J segment 4 bases; nucleotides outside the gene matches: 6. CDR3 residues: CASSLTGTPNQPQHF. As DNA, the CDR3 is TGTGCCAGCAGCTTGACAGGGACTCCTAATCAGCCCCAGCATTTT.

V gene TRBV5-4 combines with J gene TRBJ1-2; D is unclear. This CDR3 region has 15 residues. Trimming took 3 bases from V and 8 from J, leaving 20 bases between them. Germline CDR1 is SGHNT and CDR2 is YYREEE (reference sequence). The DNA for the CDR3 is TGTGCCAGCAGCTCGGGATGGGCCACCATGGGGGGCTACACCTTC. Translating it yields CASSSGWATMGGYTF. The entire variable domain, with the rest obtained from reference TRBV5-4 and TRBJ1-2, is as follows: ETGVTQSPTHLIKTRGQQVTLRCSSQSGHNTVSWYQQALGQGPQFIFQYYREEENGRGNFPPRFSGLQFPNYSSELNVNALELDDSALYLCASSSGWATMGGYTFGSGTRLTVV.

The chain is built from TRBV6-5 and TRBJ1-2; 11 positions agree with TRBD1. The V segment lost 3 bases and the J segment 4 bases; nucleotides outside the gene matches: 1. The germline V gene encodes CDR1 MNHEY and CDR2 SVGAGI. There are 14 residues in the CDR3. CDR3 DNA: TGTGCCAGCAGTTATGGGACAGGGGGCTATGGCTACACCTTC. The encoded protein is CASSYGTGGYGYTF.